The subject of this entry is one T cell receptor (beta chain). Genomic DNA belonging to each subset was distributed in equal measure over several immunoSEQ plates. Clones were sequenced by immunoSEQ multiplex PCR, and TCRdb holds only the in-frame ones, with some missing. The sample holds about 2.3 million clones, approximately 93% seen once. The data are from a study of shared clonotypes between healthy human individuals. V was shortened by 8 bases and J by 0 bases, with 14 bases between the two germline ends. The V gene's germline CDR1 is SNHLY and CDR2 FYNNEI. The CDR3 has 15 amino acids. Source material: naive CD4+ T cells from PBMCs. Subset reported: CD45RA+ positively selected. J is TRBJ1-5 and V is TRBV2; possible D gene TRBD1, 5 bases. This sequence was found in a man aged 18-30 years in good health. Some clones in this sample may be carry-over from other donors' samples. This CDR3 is CASGLTGLSNQPQHF. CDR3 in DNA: TGTGCCAGCGGGTTAACAGGACTTAGCAATCAGCCCCAGCATTTT.